Sequencing of this TCR beta chain was carried out in a study of blood T cell repertoires in COVID-19. The trim removed 5 bases at V and 0 bases at J, leaving 10 bases unmatched. CDR1 is LNHDA, CDR2 SQIVND, per germline (reference sequence). The CDR3 consists of 17 residues. Profiled with immunoSEQ multiplex PCR; TCRdb holds only in-frame clones, not every one. The data hold approximately 180,000 clones, with about 90% observed a single time. The chain employs TRBV19 and TRBJ2-1; 7 bases align to TRBD2. The sequence came from a human donor with acute COVID-19. The donor label of this sample is uncertain. Sample: PBMCs or T cells enriched from blood (not recorded which). This CDR3 is CASSVGLVLSSYNEQFF. The CDR3, as DNA: TGTGCCAGTAGTGTAGGACTAGTGTTAAGCTCCTACAATGAGCAGTTCTTC.